This T cell receptor (beta chain) was identified in a study of beta chain features in type 1 diabetes. Study findings and constraints: Researchers report that Type 1 diabetes patients had moderately but significantly shorter TCRB CDR3s across all four CD4+ subsets. Fewer insertions but more deletions were seen at VDJ junctions in type 1 diabetes patients.

On this clone: What it recognizes is unknown.

As every portion of the isolated RNA was reverse transcribed, the sequencing read expressed TCRB transcripts. Data came from immunoSEQ multiplex PCR; TCRdb stores just in-frame clones and leaves some out. The sample records around 340,000 clones, approximately 10% being singletons. The TCR comes from a man aged 25 to 40 with type 1 diabetes. Sample: central memory CD4+ T cells from blood.

CDR3 bases: TGTGCCAGCAGTTTATCAGGGGGCGATCAGCCCCAGCATTTT. Translating gives CASSLSGGDQPQHF. The gene calls are TRBV27 and TRBJ1-5, with 7 positions matching TRBD1. This CDR3 region has 14 residues. V dropped 0 bases and J dropped 5; count of bases not matched to a gene: 1. The germline V gene has CDR1 MNHEY and CDR2 SMNVEV (reference sequence).